These 8 T cell receptor beta chains were all obtained from the same sample, sequenced in a study of response to subunit inactivated influenza vaccine. TCRdb re-called the RT-PCR reads through MiXCR, storing one row per CDR3 protein. The sample holds about 170,000 distinct CDR3 sequences, over 8.5% seen once. The source material was CD8+ T cells sorted from PBMCs, sampled roughly 24 months after vaccination. The receptors stem from a man aged 45 to 70 who received an inactivated influenza vaccine.

V and J are TRBV28 and TRBJ2-7; 12 positions agree with TRBD2. The CDR3 spans 16 residues. V trimming: 5 bases; J trimming: 0 bases; junction bases outside the gene matches: 5. Germline lookup yields CDR1 MDHEN and CDR2 SYDVKM. CDR3 bases: TGTGCCAGCAGTGCCGGGACTAGCGGGCCCTCCTACGAGCAGTACTTC. It codes for CASSAGTSGPSYEQYF.

Concerning this clonotype itself: Since a much larger clone is just one base distant, this may be a read error. The V gene is TRBV29-1, the J gene TRBJ2-3; 10 positions match TRBD2. Germline values: CDR1 SQVTM, CDR2 ANQGSEA. This CDR3 region has 14 residues. V shed 3 bases and J 6 bases; nucleotides not matched to a gene: 6. CDR3 sequence: CSVDYPSGSDTQYF. The CDR3 DNA reads TGCAGCGTTGACTACCCTAGCGGGAGCGATACGCAGTATTTT.

This clonotype was found many times. The J gene is TRBJ2-7, the V gene TRBV7-9; maybe TRBD2 (6 bases). This CDR3 has 12 amino acids. Germline-derived CDR1 and CDR2 are SEHNR and FQNEAQ (reference sequence). V gave up 4 bases and J gave up 5 bases, with 9 bases separating them. The CDR3 is CASSSPGDEQYF. The CDR3 DNA follows: TGTGCCAGCAGCTCGCCGGGGGACGAGCAGTACTTC.

This clonotype was observed a handful of times. The chain employs TRBV7-9 and TRBJ1-4; no clear D. The CDR3 loop spans 15 amino acids. The germline gives CDR1 SEHNR, CDR2 FQNEAQ (reference sequence). V dropped 5 bases and J dropped 0 bases, with 10 bases sitting between them. The CDR3 spells CASSPQTATNEKLFF. CDR3 in DNA: TGTGCCAGCAGCCCCCAAACAGCAACTAATGAAAAACTGTTTTTT.

This chain links TRBV7-2 with TRBJ2-3; D remains unclear. Looked up from germline, CDR1 is SGHTA and CDR2 is FQGNSA. With 6 bases removed from V and 1 base from J, the gap between germline ends came to 5 bases. The CDR3 consists of 12 residues. The CDR3 region has the DNA TGTGCCAGCAGTACGGGCACAGATACGCAGTATTTT. Translation: CASSTGTDTQYF. The full variable domain, with the rest looked up from reference TRBV7-2 and TRBJ2-3, is GAGVSQSPSNKVTEKGKDVELRCDPISGHTALYWYRQSLGQGLEFLIYFQGNSAPDKSGLPSDRFSAERTGGSVSTLTIQRTQQEDSAVYLCASSTGTDTQYFGPGTRLTVL.

This clonotype was observed a handful of times. The chain is built from TRBV10-3 and TRBJ2-7; TRBD1 matches 7 bases. Trimming took 6 bases from V and 4 from J; bases not matched to a gene: 6. Germline CDR1 is ENHRY and CDR2 is SYGVKD. This CDR3 is built from 13 residues. The CDR3 sequence: CAISRQGPYEQYF. CDR3 sequence (DNA): TGTGCCATCAGCCGACAGGGCCCTTACGAGCAGTACTTC.

The sample holds a few counts of this clonotype. The chain carries TRBV7-9 and TRBJ2-2; the D is unclear. Between the trimmed V and J ends, which lost 2 bases and 7 bases, there was a span of 8 bases. Germline CDR1 reads SEHNR; CDR2 reads FQNEAQ (reference sequence). The CDR3 consists of 13 residues. CDR3 protein: CASSLPPGGELFF. The CDR3 DNA follows: TGTGCCAGCAGCTTACCGCCGGGCGGGGAGCTGTTTTTT.

This clonotype was recorded a few times. The chain links TRBV10-3 to TRBJ2-1, with 9 bases that match TRBD2. The CDR3 sequence is 17 residues long. The germline V gene has CDR1 ENHRY and CDR2 SYGVKD. V was clipped by 3 bases and J by 6 bases; unmatched bases: 12. The CDR3 bases are TGTGCCATCAGTGATCCTGGGGCTAGCGGGGTTTTCAATGAGCAGTTCTTC. This encodes CAISDPGASGVFNEQFF.